Listed here are 26 T cell receptor beta chains from one sample, sequenced in a study of blood T cell repertoires in COVID-19. TCRdb keeps only in-frame clones here, not all; method: immunoSEQ multiplex PCR. Here the sample spans about 480,000 clones, around 89% being singletons. The sample was PBMCs or T cells enriched from blood (not recorded which). Every receptor here comes from a middle-aged woman who had recovered from COVID-19.

The chain has TRBV5-4 and TRBJ2-5; 9 nucleotides agree with TRBD2. This CDR3 comprises 15 residues. The germline CDR1 and CDR2 sequences are SGHNT and YYREEE (reference sequence). V shed 1 base and J 1 base; nucleotides not matched to a gene: 2. The CDR3 DNA is TGTGCCAGCAGCTTGTCAGCGGGAGGCCAAGAGACCCAGTACTTC. This sequence encodes CASSLSAGGQETQYF.

Note on this clone: Within the sample, other DNA sequences also encode this same CDR3. The CDR3 bases are TGTGCCAGCAGCCTTACAGGGGACTATGGCTACACCTTC. Encoded protein: CASSLTGDYGYTF. The chain couples TRBV7-9 to TRBJ1-2, with TRBD1 identical over 7 bases. The CDR3 runs to 13 residues. Germline CDR1 is SEHNR and CDR2 is FQNEAQ (reference sequence). J was trimmed by 3 bases and V by 5 bases; bases with no gene match: 3.

The chain uses TRBV28 and TRBJ1-1; 9 bases are shared with TRBD1. The CDR3 has 18 residues. Germline-derived CDR1 and CDR2 are MDHEN and SYDVKM. V was pared by 3 bases and J by 11 bases, with 22 bases of the junction left unmatched. The CDR3 reads CASSFPTWDRDPPLGAFF. The CDR3, as DNA: TGTGCCAGCAGTTTCCCAACTTGGGACAGGGATCCTCCCTTGGGCGCTTTCTTT.

Regarding this clone: Relative to the germline gene, one junction end is altered; a read error may explain this. The CDR3 nucleotides read TGCGCCAGCAGCGAAGACTACCCTATGGGGGAGCTGTTTTTT. Translation gives CASSEDYPMGELFF. V and J are TRBV4-3 and TRBJ2-2, with a possible D match to TRBD2 (5 bases). The CDR3 length is 14 residues. Looked up from germline, CDR1 is LGHNA and CDR2 is YSLEER.

J is TRBJ2-7 and V is TRBV4-2; 7 nucleotides line up with TRBD2. The CDR3 runs 15 residues. Germline values: CDR1 LGHNA, CDR2 YNFKEQ. After removal of 4 bases from V and 0 bases from J, the junction contained 6 bases not matched to a gene. The DNA of the CDR3 is TGTGCCAGCAGCCCTGGGGGGGAGGGCTCCTACGAGCAGTACTTC. Its translation is CASSPGGEGSYEQYF.

This chain joins TRBV12-2 and TRBJ1-1. TRBV12-2 is a known pseudogene. The CDR3 length is 17 residues. CDR3 sequence reads: CASRLAPGPNMNTEAFF. The CDR3 coding sequence is TGTGCAAGTCGCTTAGCTCCGGGTCCTAACATGAACACTGAAGCTTTCTTT.

This clone has just a few counts. V and J are TRBV4-1 and TRBJ2-2; D not resolved. CDR1 is MGHRA and CDR2 is YSYEKL in the germline V gene. V lost 4 bases, J lost 0 bases, and 12 bases lay in between. This CDR3 is 16 amino acids long. The CDR3 reads CASSRTVSANTGELFF. The CDR3 DNA reads TGCGCCAGCAGCCGCACAGTGTCCGCGAACACCGGGGAGCTGTTTTTT.

The CDR3 region has the DNA TGTGCCAGCAGTTACGATTGGACAGGCTTGGAAAAACTGTTTTTT. It codes for CASSYDWTGLEKLFF. The chain links TRBV6-5 to TRBJ1-4, with TRBD1 matching 7 bases. The CDR3 consists of 15 residues. With V trimmed by 2 bases and J by 8 bases, 8 bases remained unmatched. CDR1 is MNHEY, CDR2 SVGAGI, per germline.

The chain employs TRBV19 and TRBJ2-5; weak D call: TRBD2 (6 bases). CDR1 is LNHDA, CDR2 SQIVND, per germline (reference sequence). Trimming left V 5 bases short and J 2 bases short, with 12 bases between. This CDR3 has 14 residues. CDR3 in DNA: TGTGCCAGTAGTTTCGGGGGACCTCAAGAGACCCAGTACTTC. This codes for CASSFGGPQETQYF.

CDR3 sequence: CASSYSSPPEQYF. The CDR3 nucleotides read TGTGCCAGCAGTTACTCGAGCCCACCCGAGCAGTACTTC. The J gene is TRBJ2-7, the V gene TRBV6-2 or TRBV6-3, with D unresolved. The CDR3 has 13 residues. CDR1 is MNHEY and CDR2 is SVGEGT in the germline V gene. V was pared by 0 bases and J by 6 bases, with 9 bases between.

The chain couples TRBV2 to TRBJ1-1, with 9 positions matching TRBD1. Per germline, CDR1 SNHLY and CDR2 FYNNEI. V lost 2 bases, J lost 4 bases, and 2 bases stayed unmatched. This CDR3 is built from 14 residues. CDR3 sequence reads: CASSETGGITEAFF. CDR3 DNA: TGTGCCAGCAGTGAAACAGGGGGCATCACTGAAGCTTTCTTT.

V is TRBV5-6 and J is TRBJ2-7, with 9 bases identical to TRBD2. Trimming cost V 4 bases and J 0 bases; bases outside gene matches: 8. The CDR3 length is 16 residues. From germline, CDR1 is SGHDT and CDR2 YYEEEE. CDR3 residues: CASSARLAASSYEQYF. CDR3 nucleotide sequence: TGTGCCAGCAGCGCCAGACTAGCGGCTAGCTCCTACGAGCAGTACTTC.

This chain connects TRBV25-1 to TRBJ1-4, with 9 bases matching TRBD1. This CDR3 region has 15 residues. Germline values: CDR1 MGHDK, CDR2 SYGVNS. The J segment lost 7 bases and the V segment lost 3 bases, leaving 6 bases of the junction unmatched. This chain's CDR3 is CASSESGTGSEKLFF. The CDR3 coding sequence is TGTGCCAGCAGTGAGTCCGGGACAGGGTCTGAAAAACTGTTTTTT.

This clone was detected a few times. The rearrangement joins TRBV7-9 to TRBJ2-7; D gene ambiguous. V lost 5 bases and J 6 bases, leaving 11 bases between the germline ends. Per germline, CDR1 SEHNR and CDR2 FQNEAQ (reference sequence). The CDR3 totals 12 residues. The CDR3 region is CASSPLSSEQYF. The CDR3 region has the DNA TGTGCCAGCAGCCCCCTGTCCAGCGAGCAGTACTTC.

The chain links TRBV19 to TRBJ1-1; D gene unclear. There are 14 residues in the CDR3. V was pared by 0 bases and J by 1 base, with 6 bases between. The germline V gene encodes CDR1 LNHDA and CDR2 SQIVND (reference sequence). CDR3 DNA: TGTGCCAGTAGTATAGAGGCGGGGAACACTGAAGCTTTCTTT. Its translation is CASSIEAGNTEAFF.

In this sample, this clone turned up a few times. The V gene is TRBV29-1, the J gene TRBJ2-5; perhaps TRBD1 as D (6 bases). This CDR3 is built from 13 residues. CDR1 is SQVTM, CDR2 ANQGSEA, per germline. Trimming removed 4 bases from V and 5 bases from J, with 14 bases in between. CDR3 sequence (DNA): TGCAGCGTTGCAGGGGCTCATAGGGAGACCCAGTACTTC. Translated, it gives CSVAGAHRETQYF.

CDR3 sequence: CASSPAGSLNSPLHF. DNA for the CDR3: TGTGCCAGTAGTCCGGCAGGATCACTTAATTCACCCCTCCACTTT. The genes are TRBV19 and TRBJ1-6; D remains unclear. CDR3 size: 15 residues. The V gene's germline CDR1 is LNHDA and CDR2 SQIVND (reference sequence). Trimming took 5 bases from V and 6 from J, leaving 14 bases between them.

This clone has more than one count but fewer than ten. This chain uses TRBV25-1 with TRBJ2-7, with D perhaps TRBD1 (5 bases). Between the trimmed V and J ends, which lost 1 base and 4 bases, there was a span of 17 bases. CDR3 length equals 16 residues. CDR1 and CDR2 from the germline V gene are MGHDK and SYGVNS. CDR3 protein: CASSEWSPGNLYEQYF. As DNA, the CDR3 is TGTGCCAGCAGTGAATGGTCCCCAGGGAACCTTTACGAGCAGTACTTC.

V is TRBV4-2 and J is TRBJ2-1; 8 nucleotides match TRBD2. J gave up 6 bases and V 1 base, and 8 bases lay outside the gene matches. This CDR3 is built from 16 residues. The germline CDR1 and CDR2 sequences are LGHNA and YNFKEQ. The CDR3 sequence is CASSQGVTSASNEQFF. The CDR3 nucleotides are TGTGCCAGCAGCCAAGGCGTGACTAGCGCCTCCAATGAGCAGTTCTTC.

The CDR3 DNA sequence: TGTGCCAGCAGCATCGGTGGTACCCAAGAGACCCAGTACTTC. Protein product: CASSIGGTQETQYF. The chain joins TRBV21-1 to TRBJ2-5; TRBD2 is the table's D call, not checked against the DNA. TRBV21-1 is an annotated pseudogene. This CDR3 has 14 residues.

The V gene is TRBV19, the J gene TRBJ1-5; no reliable D call. The germline V gene has CDR1 LNHDA and CDR2 SQIVND (reference sequence). The CDR3 runs 13 residues. The V end lost 4 bases, the J end lost 6 bases, and 10 bases lay between the germline ends. Written as DNA, the CDR3 is TGTGCCAGTAGTACAGAGCGAGGTCAGCCCCAGCATTTT. Translated, it gives CASSTERGQPQHF.

The rearrangement links TRBV24-1 to TRBJ2-2, with 11 bases fitting TRBD2. The ends lost 3 bases at V and 4 bases at J; junction bases unmatched: 6. CDR1 is KGHDR, CDR2 SFDVKD, per germline. This CDR3 contains 17 residues. The CDR3 loop is CATSDPGTSGTTGELFF. Written as DNA, the CDR3 is TGTGCCACCAGTGATCCCGGGACTAGCGGAACCACCGGGGAGCTGTTTTTT.

DNA of the CDR3: TGTGCCAGCAGATCCCCAGGGCGGACCTCTCTCGAGCAGTACTTC. It translates to CASRSPGRTSLEQYF. V usage is TRBV6-5 and J usage is TRBJ2-7, with D maybe TRBD1 (5 bases). The germline V gene has CDR1 MNHEY and CDR2 SVGAGI. The CDR3 covers 15 residues. V was shortened by 6 bases and J by 6 bases, with 21 bases between the two germline ends.

The chain has TRBV18 and TRBJ1-3; D is perhaps TRBD1 (6 bases). Germline V CDR1 and CDR2: KGHSH, LQKENI. The CDR3 spans 12 residues. V lost 9 bases to trimming and J lost 5 bases, with 11 bases between them. CDR3 sequence reads: CASSDSRNTIYF. The CDR3 DNA reads as TGTGCCAGTTCGGACAGCAGAAACACCATATATTTT.

This sequence joins TRBV12-5 and TRBJ2-1; TRBD2 is a possible D gene (6 bases). The V end was cut by 1 base, the J end by 3 bases, with 19 bases between. Germline values: CDR1 LGHNT, CDR2 FRNRAP. This CDR3 comprises 18 residues. CDR3 DNA sequence: TGTGCTAGTGGTTTGGGCGAGGGATGGGGACTTGACTACAATGAGCAGTTCTTC. It is translated as CASGLGEGWGLDYNEQFF.

The J gene is TRBJ1-1, the V gene TRBV9; tentative D call: TRBD1 (5 bases). The germline V and J ends were trimmed by 3 bases and 1 base, with 13 bases remaining between them. CDR3 size: 15 residues. The germline gives CDR1 SGDLS, CDR2 YYNGEE. CDR3 region: CASSERGLTNTEAFF. The DNA of the CDR3 is TGTGCCAGCAGCGAACGGGGGTTGACGAACACTGAAGCTTTCTTT.